These 28 T cell receptor beta chains share one sample of origin, sequenced in a study of blood T cell repertoires in COVID-19. The table came from immunoSEQ multiplex PCR; TCRdb's copy has only in-frame clones and leaves some out. The sample consists of 240,000 or so clones, 75% to 90% of them appearing once. Sequencing used peripheral blood. These receptors were collected from a man aged 55 to 70 who had recovered from COVID-19.

This chain joins TRBV3-1 (or the pseudogene TRBV3-2) and TRBJ2-2; TRBD1 matches at 7 bases. The germline V gene has CDR1 LGHDT and CDR2 YNNKEL (reference sequence). Trimming took 2 bases from V and 6 from J; bases not matched to a gene: 3. The CDR3 runs 14 residues. CDR3 nucleotide sequence: TGTGCCAGCAGCCAAAATGACAGGGCCGGGGAGCTGTTTTTT. This sequence encodes CASSQNDRAGELFF.

V usage is TRBV10-3 and J usage is TRBJ1-6; possibly TRBD1 for D (5 bases). The V end was cut by 0 bases, the J end by 10 bases, with 13 bases between. The CDR3 contains 15 residues. Germline V gene data show CDR1 as ENHRY and CDR2 as SYGVKD. The CDR3 sequence is CAISESFQGYSPLHF. The DNA for the CDR3 is TGTGCCATCAGTGAGTCGTTCCAGGGCTACTCACCCCTCCACTTT.

V is TRBV7-2 and J is TRBJ1-5; no definite D call. This CDR3 is 13 amino acids long. Germline lookup yields CDR1 SGHTA and CDR2 FQGNSA. V lost 3 bases and J 6 bases, leaving 9 bases between the germline ends. The CDR3 sequence is CASSFSSGQPQHF. In DNA, the CDR3 is TGTGCCAGCAGCTTTTCTAGCGGTCAGCCCCAGCATTTT.

This chain joins TRBV6-5 and TRBJ1-5; 11 bases fit TRBD1. V shed 6 bases, J shed 6 bases, and the junction held 7 bases outside the gene matches. This CDR3 is built from 15 residues. The germline V gene has CDR1 MNHEY and CDR2 SVGAGI. This CDR3 is CASRPDRGRGQPQHF. The CDR3 coding sequence is TGTGCCAGCAGACCGGACAGGGGGCGCGGTCAGCCCCAGCATTTT.

CDR3 sequence: CASSTGQSSGNTIYF. The DNA of the CDR3 is TGTGCCAGCAGCACTGGACAGAGCTCTGGAAACACCATATATTTT. The V call is TRBV9, the J call TRBJ1-3; perhaps TRBD1 as D (6 bases). The CDR3 loop spans 15 amino acids. The V end was cut by 4 bases, the J end by 0 bases, with 11 bases between. Germline lookup yields CDR1 SGDLS and CDR2 YYNGEE.

The chain couples TRBV7-9 to TRBJ1-2; D is unresolved. The CDR3 has 14 amino acids. With 5 bases removed from V and 1 base from J, the gap between germline ends came to 11 bases. Looked up from germline, CDR1 is SEHNR and CDR2 is FQNEAQ (reference sequence). The CDR3 is CASSRPGGNYGYTF. The CDR3 bases are TGTGCCAGCAGCCGACCAGGAGGTAACTATGGCTACACCTTC. The full variable domain, rest sourced from reference TRBV7-9 and TRBJ1-2, is DTGVSQNPRHKITKRGQNVTFRCDPISEHNRLYWYRQTLGQGPEFLTYFQNEAQLEKSRLLSDRFSAERPKGSFSTLEIQRTEQGDSAMYLCASSRPGGNYGYTFGSGTRLTVV.

V gene TRBV9 combines with J gene TRBJ2-3; TRBD1 aligns across 7 bases. Germline CDR1 is SGDLS and CDR2 is YYNGEE. Trimming took 5 bases from V and 2 from J; bases not matched to a gene: 5. The CDR3 runs to 14 residues. The chain's CDR3 is CASRRQGITDTQYF. The CDR3 DNA reads as TGTGCCAGCAGGCGACAGGGAATCACAGATACGCAGTATTTT.

The rearrangement uses TRBV5-1 and TRBJ1-6; D might be TRBD1 (5 bases). Germline CDR1 SGHRS, CDR2 YFSETQ. The length of the CDR3 is 14 residues. V lost 4 bases to trimming and J lost 7 bases, with 12 bases between them. DNA of the CDR3: TGCGCCAGCAGCATGGGACTGCAGAATTCACCCCTCCACTTT. Translating gives CASSMGLQNSPLHF. Together with reference TRBV5-1 and TRBJ1-6, the CDR3 gives the full variable domain: KAGVTQTPRYLIKTRGQQVTLSCSPISGHRSVSWYQQTPGQGLQFLFEYFSETQRNKGNFPGRFSGRQFSNSRSEMNVSTLELGDSALYLCASSMGLQNSPLHFGNGTRLTVT.

The rearrangement uses TRBV5-1 and TRBJ2-5, with 13 positions matching TRBD2. The CDR3 runs 15 residues. The V gene's germline CDR1 is SGHRS and CDR2 YFSETQ. V dropped 4 bases and J dropped 9; count of bases not matched to a gene: 9. This CDR3 reads CASSLTSGGPLAQYF. The CDR3 nucleotides read TGCGCCAGCAGCCTGACTAGCGGGGGGCCCCTGGCCCAGTACTTC. The full variable domain, completed using reference TRBV5-1 and TRBJ2-5, is KAGVTQTPRYLIKTRGQQVTLSCSPISGHRSVSWYQQTPGQGLQFLFEYFSETQRNKGNFPGRFSGRQFSNSRSEMNVSTLELGDSALYLCASSLTSGGPLAQYFGPGTRLLVL.

The chain recombines TRBV6-2 or TRBV6-3 with TRBJ2-7; unclear D gene. There are 12 residues in the CDR3. The V end was cut by 3 bases, the J end by 6 bases, with 9 bases between. Germline values: CDR1 MNHEY, CDR2 SVGEGT. The CDR3 nucleotides are TGTGCCAGCAGTTATGGGCCTCTCGAGCAGTACTTC. The encoded protein is CASSYGPLEQYF.

The chain links TRBV12-3 or TRBV12-4 to TRBJ1-1; D is undetermined. There are 12 residues in the CDR3. Trimming took off 11 bases at V and 0 bases at J, with 10 bases between the two ends. CDR3 in amino acids: CAGGRMNTEAFF. DNA of the CDR3: TGTGCCGGAGGACGCATGAACACTGAAGCTTTCTTT.

This clone was seen just once. The V call is TRBV30, the J call TRBJ2-5, with TRBD1 identical over 10 bases. V was clipped by 1 base and J by 5 bases; unmatched bases: 1. The CDR3 is 13 amino acids. CDR1 and CDR2 (germline): GTSNPN, SVGIG (reference sequence). The CDR3 region has the DNA TGTGCCTGGAGTGGGACAGGGGGGGAGACCCAGTACTTC. Translating gives CAWSGTGGETQYF.

This chain joins TRBV9 and TRBJ2-2; no firm D call. Between the trimmed V and J ends, which lost 0 bases and 4 bases, there was a span of 7 bases. Looked up from germline, CDR1 is SGDLS and CDR2 is YYNGEE. CDR3 length: 14 amino acids. CDR3 coding DNA: TGTGCCAGCAGCGTAGATCCTAGCACCGGGGAGCTGTTTTTT. Translating it yields CASSVDPSTGELFF.

This clone was seen a single time. CDR3 nucleotide sequence: TGTGCCAGCAGTGATTGGGGGACAGGGGCCCCCTACGAGCAGTACTTC. This sequence encodes CASSDWGTGAPYEQYF. This chain joins TRBV6-1 and TRBJ2-7, with 10 bases lining up with TRBD1. CDR3 length: 16 residues. In germline, CDR1 is MNHNS, CDR2 SASEGT. The junction had 7 bases not matched to a gene; V was cut back by 3 bases and J by 2 bases.

The rearrangement uses TRBV7-9 and TRBJ2-1; tentative D call: TRBD2 (5 bases). V was clipped by 6 bases and J by 8 bases, with 17 bases between them. From germline, CDR1 is SEHNR and CDR2 FQNEAQ (reference sequence). This CDR3 contains 14 residues. In nucleotides, the CDR3 is TGTGCCAGCAGTCATAAACTCGGGGTCGATGAGCAGTTCTTC. Amino acids: CASSHKLGVDEQFF. Filled out from reference TRBV7-9 and TRBJ2-1, the complete variable domain reads DTGVSQNPRHKITKRGQNVTFRCDPISEHNRLYWYRQTLGQGPEFLTYFQNEAQLEKSRLLSDRFSAERPKGSFSTLEIQRTEQGDSAMYLCASSHKLGVDEQFFGPGTRLTVL.

This clone was counted a single time. Because the CDR3's place on the DNA is in doubt, the DNA is left out and the CDR3 is given as listed by TCRdb. The genes are TRBV6-5 and TRBJ1-4. Germline-derived CDR1 and CDR2 are MNHEY and SVGAGI. The CDR3 sequence runs 14 residues, both termini included. This CDR3 is CASSTSGTNEKLFF.

The V and J genes are TRBV5-1 and TRBJ2-3, with D perhaps matching TRBD2 (6 bases). CDR3 length: 13 amino acids. V was clipped by 4 bases and J by 4 bases, with 10 bases between them. Germline V CDR1 and CDR2: SGHRS, YFSETQ. This CDR3 is CASSLDYSDTQYF. In DNA, the CDR3 is TGCGCCAGCAGCCTGGACTATTCAGATACGCAGTATTTT.

V is TRBV12-3 or TRBV12-4 and J is TRBJ1-1; D is ambiguous. V lost 8 bases and J 2 bases, leaving 12 bases between the germline ends. The CDR3 has 13 amino acids. As DNA, the CDR3 is TGTGCCAGCGCGGGCGTGCTAAACACTGAAGCTTTCTTT. Its protein product is CASAGVLNTEAFF.

The chain links TRBV6-5 to TRBJ1-1; possibly TRBD1 for D (5 bases). V lost 5 bases, J lost 0 bases, and 13 bases lay in between. There are 15 residues in the CDR3. The germline V gene encodes CDR1 MNHEY and CDR2 SVGAGI. The CDR3 loop reads CASSPIGVLNTEAFF. CDR3 in DNA: TGTGCCAGCAGTCCCATAGGGGTTCTGAACACTGAAGCTTTCTTT.

V is TRBV5-5 and J is TRBJ1-4; D is unclear. Between the trimmed V and J ends, which lost 2 bases and 5 bases, there was a span of 10 bases. Germline V CDR1 and CDR2: SGHKS, YYEKEE (reference sequence). This CDR3 contains 14 residues. CDR3 nucleotide sequence: TGTGCCAGCAGCTTATACACGTCAAATGAAAAACTGTTTTTT. As protein: CASSLYTSNEKLFF.

The V gene is TRBV10-2, the J gene TRBJ1-5; D may be TRBD1 (6 bases). Germline assignment: CDR1 WSHSY and CDR2 SAAADI. Trimming shortened V by 8 bases and J by 2 bases, and 16 bases separated the two germline ends. The CDR3 has 15 amino acids. The CDR3 loop reads CASGPRAGGNQPQHF. In DNA, the CDR3 is TGCGCCAGCGGTCCGAGGGCAGGGGGCAATCAGCCCCAGCATTTT.

The chain joins TRBV5-4 to TRBJ2-3, with D tentatively TRBD2 (6 bases). The ends were cut back, 4 bases at V and 4 bases at J, with 19 bases in the middle. There are 16 residues in the CDR3. Germline V gene lookup returns CDR1 SGHNT and CDR2 YYREEE (reference sequence). The CDR3 region has the DNA TGTGCCAGCAGCCCCTCGGAGGGTTCTCCCGCAGATACGCAGTATTTT. Translating gives CASSPSEGSPADTQYF.

The chain has TRBV24-1 and TRBJ1-2, with D perhaps matching TRBD1 (6 bases). The CDR3 is made up of 13 amino acids. The V and J ends lost 1 base and 11 bases respectively, with 13 bases between them. Germline V gene sequence: CDR1 KGHDR, CDR2 SFDVKD. CDR3 residues: CATSDFSRGAYTF. The DNA of the CDR3 is TGTGCCACCAGTGATTTTAGCAGGGGCGCTTACACCTTC.

The chain uses TRBV11-2 and TRBJ2-3; D gene uncertain. Germline lookup yields CDR1 SGHAT and CDR2 FQNNGV. V shed 4 bases and J shed 4 bases, with 9 bases lying between them. The CDR3 sequence is 13 residues long. CDR3 sequence (DNA): TGTGCCAGCAGCTCCCAGGTGGCAGATACGCAGTATTTT. It specifies CASSSQVADTQYF.

The chain uses TRBV3-1 (or the pseudogene TRBV3-2) and TRBJ2-3; 9 bases match TRBD2. Germline CDR1 and CDR2: LGHDT and YNNKEL (reference sequence). The ends lost 1 base at V and 5 bases at J; junction bases unmatched: 4. CDR3 length equals 15 residues. CDR3 in amino acids: CASSQVASGVDTQYF. The CDR3 coding sequence is TGTGCCAGCAGCCAAGTTGCTAGCGGGGTAGATACGCAGTATTTT.

This chain joins TRBV3-1 (or the pseudogene TRBV3-2) and TRBJ1-2; tentative D call: TRBD1 (5 bases). The CDR3 is made up of 17 amino acids. Trimming left V 5 bases short and J 3 bases short, with 22 bases between. Germline CDR1 is LGHDT and CDR2 is YNNKEL (reference sequence). The CDR3 coding sequence is TGTGCCAGCAGCGAGGAGGGGACGGGGATGGACTACTATGGCTACACCTTC. This codes for CASSEEGTGMDYYGYTF.

The rearrangement uses TRBV29-1 and TRBJ1-5; tentatively, D is TRBD1 (5 bases). V gave up 4 bases and J gave up 3 bases, with 10 bases separating them. The CDR3 is 13 amino acids. Looked up from germline, CDR1 is SQVTM and CDR2 is ANQGSEA. CDR3 residues: CSVASGPNQPQHF. For the CDR3, the DNA is TGCAGCGTTGCATCAGGGCCCAATCAGCCCCAGCATTTT.

The chain is built from TRBV5-8 and TRBJ2-3; 7 bases match TRBD1. V lost 4 bases, J lost 4 bases, and 9 bases stayed unmatched. The CDR3 contains 15 residues. Germline-derived CDR1 and CDR2 are SGHTS and YDEGEE. Here the CDR3 reads CASSLGQDEADTQYF. The CDR3 DNA follows: TGTGCCAGCAGCCTTGGACAGGATGAAGCAGATACGCAGTATTTT.